The rows below give T cell receptor beta chains drawn from one sample of a study of blood T cell repertoires in COVID-19. This table comes from immunoSEQ multiplex PCR, and its TCRdb copy is limited to in-frame clones, with some not included. The table includes 200,000 to 250,000 clones, roughly 89% detected once. Material for sequencing was PBMCs or T cells enriched from blood (not recorded which). The receptors derive from a woman between 40 and 50 years old who had recovered from COVID-19. CDR3s include the opening cysteine and the closing phenylalanine or tryptophan. D genes are given only for firm matches. Only part of the rows carry a size: once, few, many, or a class if the clone is expanded.

D gene | J gene | V gene | clone size | CDR3 protein | CDR3 DNA
- | TRBJ2-3 | TRBV28 | - | CASSSVGGITDTQYF | TGTGCCAGCAGCTCTGTCGGGGGAATCACAGATACGCAGTATTTT
- | TRBJ2-7 | TRBV18 | - | CASSPDRRTYEQYF | TGTGCCAGCTCACCAGACAGGAGAACCTACGAGCAGTACTTC
- | TRBJ2-3 | TRBV3-1/TRBV3-2 | once | CASSQVGGSPYDTQYF | TGTGCCAGCAGCCAAGTTGGGGGGAGTCCGTACGATACGCAGTATTTT
TRBD2 | TRBJ2-3 | TRBV10-1 | - | CASSAWTSGSKYF | TGCGCCAGCAGCGCCTGGACTAGCGGGAGTAAATATTTT
TRBD1 | TRBJ1-4 | TRBV28 | - | CASSLDRSTTHEKLFF | TGTGCCAGCAGTTTGGACAGGTCTACTACTCATGAAAAACTGTTTTTT
TRBD1 | TRBJ2-1 | TRBV7-9 | - | CASSLEGARGHNEQFF | TGTGCCAGCAGCTTAGAGGGGGCGAGGGGGCACAATGAGCAGTTCTTC
TRBD1 | TRBJ2-7 | TRBV28 | - | CASSIQSYRGGIKEQYF | TGTGCCAGCAGTATTCAATCTTACAGGGGTGGTATTAAAGAGCAGTACTTC
TRBD2 | TRBJ2-1 | TRBV5-4 | - | CASRAGTSGTNEQFF | TGTGCCAGCAGGGCCGGGACTAGCGGAACCAATGAGCAGTTCTTC
- | TRBJ1-2 | TRBV28 | - | CASSSPPPGLFNYGYTF | TGTGCCAGCAGTTCACCCCCCCCAGGACTCTTTAACTATGGCTACACCTTC
- | TRBJ2-1 | TRBV4-1 | - | CASSQSRSYNEQFF | TGCGCCAGCAGCCAATCGCGCTCCTACAATGAGCAGTTCTTC
- | TRBJ2-5 | TRBV24-1 | - | CATSDARTEQETQYF | TGTGCCACCAGTGATGCACGGACAGAACAAGAGACCCAGTACTTC
- | TRBJ1-4 | TRBV7-2 | few | CASSLGSGMIEKLFF | TGTGCCAGCAGCTTAGGGTCAGGGATGATTGAAAAACTGTTTTTT
- | TRBJ2-1 | TRBV27 | - | CASSLGGLRNEQFF | TGTGCCAGCAGCTTAGGGGGACTACGCAATGAGCAGTTCTTC
- | TRBJ1-2 | TRBV2 | - | CASRTDTYGYTF | TGTGCCAGCAGGACGGACACATATGGCTACACCTTC
- | TRBJ1-1 | TRBV2 | once | CASREDTLFEAFF | TGTGCCAGCAGAGAGGACACACTCTTTGAAGCTTTCTTT
- | TRBJ1-1 | TRBV6-1 | - | CASSDGRAREAFF | TGTGCCAGCAGTGATGGCAGGGCTCGGGAAGCTTTCTTT
TRBD2 | TRBJ2-1 | TRBV2 | - | CASSGLAGGGNEQFF | TGTGCCAGCAGTGGGCTAGCGGGAGGGGGCAATGAGCAGTTCTTC
- | TRBJ1-1 | TRBV6-5 | - | CASSYGPRDTEAFF | TGTGCCAGCAGTTACGGCCCGCGGGACACTGAAGCTTTCTTT
TRBD2 | TRBJ2-1 | TRBV2 | - | CASSVWREGNEQFF | TGTGCCAGCAGTGTCTGGCGGGAGGGGAATGAGCAGTTCTTC
- | TRBJ2-7 | TRBV5-4 | - | CASSLDGRGYEQYF | TGTGCCAGCAGCTTGGACGGCCGAGGGTACGAGCAGTACTTC
- | TRBJ2-1 | TRBV27 | - | CASSPGRGNEQFF | TGTGCCAGCAGTCCCGGGCGCGGGAATGAGCAGTTCTTC
TRBD2 | TRBJ2-6 | TRBV10-2 | - | CASSEVVAGGFSGANVLTF | TGCGCCAGCAGTGAGGTCGTGGCGGGAGGGTTCTCTGGGGCCAACGTCCTGACTTTC
- | TRBJ1-5 | TRBV6-2/TRBV6-3 | - | CASSYLGSTQPQHF | TGTGCCAGCAGTTACCTTGGCAGTACCCAGCCCCAGCATTTT
- | TRBJ2-4 | TRBV4-3 | - | CASSQHRESAKNIQYF | TGCGCCAGCAGCCAACACAGGGAGTCAGCCAAAAACATTCAGTACTTC
- | TRBJ1-4 | TRBV7-2 | - | CASSPSGGEKLFF | TGTGCCAGCAGTCCCTCCGGAGGTGAAAAACTGTTTTTT
- | TRBJ2-3 | TRBV18 | - | CASSPPSTDTQYF | TGTGCCAGCTCACCTCCTAGCACAGATACGCAGTATTTT
- | TRBJ1-1 | TRBV4-1 | - | CASNQKPGSVNEAFF | TGCGCCAGCAATCAAAAACCAGGGTCGGTCAATGAAGCTTTCTTT
TRBD2 | TRBJ2-7 | TRBV5-1 | - | CASSLGGSGPEQYF | TGCGCCAGCAGCTTGGGCGGGAGTGGTCCCGAGCAGTACTTC
TRBD1 | TRBJ1-3 | TRBV7-2 | once | CASSLGGQGNTIYF | TGTGCCAGCAGCTTAGGGGGACAGGGAAACACCATATATTTT
- | TRBJ2-3 | TRBV5-1 | - | CASRQSGLYTDTQYF | TGCGCCAGCAGACAGAGCGGGCTCTACACAGATACGCAGTATTTT
TRBD1 | TRBJ2-2 | TRBV5-6 | - | CASSTRDRATGELFF | TGTGCCAGCAGCACACGGGACAGGGCCACCGGGGAGCTGTTTTTT
- | TRBJ1-2 | TRBV3-1/TRBV3-2 | - | CASSQDFTGKGYTF | TGTGCCAGCAGCCAAGATTTTACCGGGAAAGGCTACACCTTC
TRBD2 | TRBJ2-3 | TRBV2 | - | CARGLGSTDTQYF | TGTGCCCGGGGACTAGGTAGCACAGATACGCAGTATTTT
TRBD1 | TRBJ1-3 | TRBV3-1/TRBV3-2 | - | CASSPTGFSGNTIYF | TGTGCCAGCAGCCCGACAGGGTTCTCTGGAAACACCATATATTTT
TRBD2 | TRBJ2-1 | TRBV25-1 | - | CASSELFPIAGGPGEQFF | TGTGCCAGCAGTGAATTATTCCCCATAGCGGGAGGGCCCGGTGAGCAGTTCTTC
- | TRBJ1-5 | TRBV28 | - | CASSFRGSWQPQHF | TGTGCCAGCAGTTTCAGGGGAAGTTGGCAGCCCCAGCATTTT
TRBD2 | TRBJ2-5 | TRBV5-4 | once | CASSSGTSGAEYF | TGTGCCAGCAGTTCCGGGACTAGCGGGGCAGAGTACTTC
TRBD1 | TRBJ1-3 | TRBV25-1 | - | CASSEVRGQGSGNTIYF | TGTGCCAGCAGTGAGGTCCGGGGACAGGGTTCTGGAAACACCATATATTTT
TRBD2 | TRBJ2-3 | TRBV28 | - | CASSEGLAGTTDTQYF | TGTGCCAGCAGTGAGGGACTAGCGGGGACTACAGATACGCAGTATTTT
- | TRBJ2-1 | TRBV7-3 | - | CASSLGTGNEQFF | TGTGCCAGCAGCTTGGGTACGGGCAATGAGCAGTTCTTC
- | TRBJ2-7 | TRBV2 | once | CASSAVAGRGVSEQYF | TGTGCCAGCAGTGCGGTCGCCGGCAGGGGAGTTTCGGAGCAGTACTTC
TRBD1 | TRBJ1-2 | TRBV6-6 | - | CASSRDRGALYGYTF | TGTGCCAGCAGTCGGGACAGGGGAGCTCTTTATGGCTACACCTTC
TRBD2 | TRBJ2-1 | TRBV27 | - | CASSLSKASGSDEQFF | TGTGCCAGCAGTTTATCGAAGGCTAGCGGGAGCGATGAGCAGTTCTTC
TRBD1 | TRBJ1-2 | TRBV7-2 | - | CASSRQKGQANGYTF | TGTGCCAGCAGTCGCCAGAAGGGACAGGCGAATGGCTACACCTTC
TRBD1 | TRBJ1-1 | TRBV18 | - | CASSQAIPGQGAGGAEAFF | TGTGCCAGCTCGCAAGCTATACCGGGACAGGGGGCGGGAGGCGCTGAAGCTTTCTTT
TRBD1 | TRBJ1-1 | TRBV30 | - | CAWSKTGGTEAFF | TGTGCCTGGAGTAAGACAGGGGGCACTGAAGCTTTCTTT
- | TRBJ1-2 | TRBV11-3 | - | CASSLDGGGYTF | TGTGCCAGCAGCTTAGATGGCGGAGGCTACACCTTC
- | TRBJ1-2 | TRBV6-5 | - | CASTPNYGYTF | TGTGCCAGCACCCCGAACTATGGCTACACCTTC
- | TRBJ2-1 | TRBV28 | - | CASRTSLREQFF | TGTGCCAGCAGGACCTCCCTGCGGGAGCAGTTCTTC
- | TRBJ2-2 | TRBV3-1/TRBV3-2 | - | CASSQERLIGELFF | TGTGCCAGCAGCCAAGAAAGACTGATCGGGGAGCTGTTTTTT